A single sample is the source of the 16 T cell receptor beta chains below, sequenced in a study of cytomegalovirus exposure and HLA in healthy donors. The PCR ran on 60 Vbeta and 13 Jbeta primers. TCRdb's copy holds only in-frame clones and misses some; the assay was immunoSEQ multiplex PCR. The sample carries tens of thousands of clones, 85% recorded once. The sequenced material came from PBMCs. The receptors were gathered from a female donor in good health and CMV-seronegative.

CDR3 in amino acids: CASSYTVTGYNSPLHF. DNA for the CDR3: TGTGCCAGCAGTTATACAGTAACAGGATATAATTCACCCCTCCACTTT. The V call is TRBV6-5, the J call TRBJ1-6; D might be TRBD1 (5 bases). Trimming removed 3 bases from V and 4 bases from J, with 13 bases in between. This CDR3 has 16 residues. The germline V gene has CDR1 MNHEY and CDR2 SVGAGI.

A few counts support this clone. The CDR3 DNA follows: TGTGCCAGCAGTGAAACAGGGAATCAGCCCCAGCATTTT. It codes for CASSETGNQPQHF. The chain recombines TRBV2 with TRBJ1-5; TRBD1 might be the D (6 bases). The CDR3 consists of 13 residues. V dropped 2 bases and J dropped 4 bases, with 6 bases sitting between them. Germline lookup yields CDR1 SNHLY and CDR2 FYNNEI. The full variable domain, in which reference TRBV2 and TRBJ1-5 provide the parts outside the CDR3, is EPEVTQTPSHQVTQMGQEVILRCVPISNHLYFYWYRQILGQKVEFLVSFYNNEISEKSEIFDDQFSVERPDGSNFTLKIRSTKLEDSAMYFCASSETGNQPQHFGDGTRLSIL.

V is TRBV5-5 and J is TRBJ2-7, with D possibly TRBD1 on 5 matching bases. The CDR3 runs 13 residues. V lost 3 bases to trimming and J lost 3 bases, with 10 bases between them. Germline loops: CDR1 SGHKS, CDR2 YYEKEE (reference sequence). CDR3: CASSSDQGYEQYF. The CDR3 DNA reads as TGTGCCAGCAGCTCGGACCAGGGCTACGAGCAGTACTTC. The full variable domain, its missing parts supplied by reference TRBV5-5 and TRBJ2-7, is DAGVTQSPTHLIKTRGQQVTLRCSPISGHKSVSWYQQVLGQGPQFIFQYYEKEERGRGNFPDRFSARQFPNYSSELNVNALLLGDSALYLCASSSDQGYEQYFGPGTRLTVT.

The V call is TRBV28, the J call TRBJ2-7; TRBD1 matches at 7 bases. The CDR3 loop spans 15 amino acids. Trimming at V came to 6 bases and at J to 2 bases, leaving 10 bases not matched to a gene. Germline CDR1 is MDHEN and CDR2 is SYDVKM. In DNA form, the CDR3 reads TGTGCCAGCAGCTACAGGGGCCCTTCCCCCTACGAGCAGTACTTC. Amino acids: CASSYRGPSPYEQYF.

V and J are TRBV19 and TRBJ1-2; D might be TRBD1 (5 bases). Deletions cut 6 bases from V and 4 bases from J, with 15 bases between. The CDR3 loop spans 14 amino acids. Germline V CDR1 and CDR2: LNHDA, SQIVND (reference sequence). CDR3 coding DNA: TGTGCCAGTAGCTCTCCGCAGGGTACCTATGGCTACACCTTC. Translated: CASSSPQGTYGYTF.

The chain is built from TRBV30 and TRBJ1-6; D may be TRBD1 (6 bases). The V end lost 0 bases, the J end lost 8 bases, and 11 bases lay between the germline ends. The CDR3 length is 14 residues. Per the germline V gene, CDR1 is GTSNPN and CDR2 is SVGIG (reference sequence). CDR3 region: CAWSVGRGDSPLHF. CDR3 bases: TGTGCCTGGAGTGTAGGCAGGGGAGATTCACCCCTCCACTTT.

In DNA form, the CDR3 reads TGTGCCAGTTGCCGGGGACTAGAACCCCCCGGGGAGCTGTTTTTT. Residues: CASCRGLEPPGELFF. The V and J genes are TRBV2 and TRBJ2-2, with 8 positions matching TRBD2. The J segment lost 6 bases and the V segment lost 9 bases, leaving 12 bases of the junction unmatched. The germline CDR1 and CDR2 sequences are SNHLY and FYNNEI. CDR3 length equals 15 residues.

The J gene is TRBJ1-3, the V gene TRBV4-3, with D maybe TRBD1 (5 bases). The V end lost 0 bases, the J end lost 4 bases, and 19 bases lay between the germline ends. This CDR3 is built from 18 residues. Germline V gene sequence: CDR1 LGHNA, CDR2 YSLEER. Here the CDR3 DNA reads TGCGCCAGCAGCCAAGATCAGGAGGGACCGGCCCTCGGAAACACCATATATTTT. Residues: CASSQDQEGPALGNTIYF.

The chain links TRBV5-1 to TRBJ1-1; D may be TRBD1 (6 bases). V lost 4 bases to trimming and J lost 5 bases, with 15 bases between them. The CDR3 extends over 14 amino acids. Germline-derived CDR1 and CDR2 are SGHRS and YFSETQ. The CDR3: CASSITGRGTEAFF. CDR3 nucleotides: TGCGCCAGCAGCATTACAGGGCGGGGGACTGAAGCTTTCTTT.

The chain is built from TRBV7-6 and TRBJ2-7; D perhaps matches TRBD2 (5 bases). The V end lost 4 bases, the J end lost 6 bases, and 16 bases lay between the germline ends. The CDR3 has 14 amino acids. Germline assignment: CDR1 SGHVS and CDR2 FNYEAQ. CDR3 nucleotide sequence: TGTGCCAGCAGCTCTTTCCACGGGATGGGCGAGCAGTACTTC. Translation gives CASSSFHGMGEQYF.

This chain connects TRBV6-1 to TRBJ1-4, with 9 bases fitting TRBD1. Germline V gene lookup returns CDR1 MNHNS and CDR2 SASEGT. The ends lost 6 bases at V and 7 bases at J; junction bases unmatched: 9. The CDR3 has 15 amino acids. The CDR3 nucleotides are TGTGCCAGCAGACCGGGACAGGGCGGGAGTGAAAAACTGTTTTTT. The encoded protein is CASRPGQGGSEKLFF.

CDR3 amino acids: CASSLYGLAGGRNTGELFF. CDR3 bases: TGTGCCAGCAGTTTATACGGACTAGCGGGAGGCCGGAACACCGGGGAGCTGTTTTTT. The chain is built from TRBV27 and TRBJ2-2, with 14 bases lining up with TRBD2. The CDR3 sequence is 19 residues long. Germline CDR1 is MNHEY and CDR2 is SMNVEV (reference sequence). Trimming took 1 base from V and 1 from J; bases not matched to a gene: 5.

The chain combines TRBV6-1 with TRBJ2-3; the D is unclear. Trimming pared 2 bases from V and 1 base from J, leaving 13 bases between. The germline V gene has CDR1 MNHNS and CDR2 SASEGT. This CDR3 comprises 16 residues. For the CDR3, the DNA is TGTGCCAGCAGTGAAAGGTGGGCAGGTGGCACAGATACGCAGTATTTT. This codes for CASSERWAGGTDTQYF.

As for this clone: One junction end does not reproduce the germline sequence, and a read error may be involved. The gene calls are TRBV9 and TRBJ2-5, with 7 bases aligning to TRBD1. The CDR3 contains 14 residues. Germline CDR1 and CDR2: SGDLS and YYNGEE. The CDR3 reads CAGSVEAGGETQYF. CDR3 DNA sequence: TGTGCCGGCAGCGTAGAGGCAGGGGGAGAGACCCAGTACTTC.

This clone was seen only a few times. The rearrangement uses TRBV5-6 and TRBJ1-4, with D possibly TRBD1 on 5 matching bases. Germline-derived CDR1 and CDR2 are SGHDT and YYEEEE. V lost 3 bases, J lost 3 bases, and 12 bases lay in between. This CDR3 region has 15 residues. CDR3 residues: CASSSPQAPNEKLFF. The CDR3 DNA reads as TGTGCCAGCAGCTCGCCACAGGCGCCTAATGAAAAACTGTTTTTT.

The rearrangement links TRBV18 to TRBJ2-5, with 9 bases identical to TRBD1. Germline assignment: CDR1 KGHSH and CDR2 LQKENI. V shed 4 bases, J shed 5 bases, and the junction held 8 bases outside the gene matches. The CDR3 is made up of 15 amino acids. The CDR3 DNA is TGTGCCAGCTCACTCCGGGGACAGGGTTCTGAGACCCAGTACTTC. Residues: CASSLRGQGSETQYF.